This T cell receptor beta chain was sequenced in a study of spatial heterogeneity in lung cancer. In TCRdb, the 5' RACE reads were re-called with MiXCR into one record per CDR3 protein. This sample has under 75,000 distinct CDR3 sequences; about an eighth occur once, and the top ten carry more than 7%. This clonotype has more than one count but fewer than ten. Described time point: sample taken at primary tumor resection. The authors sequenced whole RNA from tumor, nontumor lung or frozen PBMC without sorting. The V gene's germline CDR1 is SGDLS and CDR2 YYNGEE. The CDR3 has 14 residues. V dropped 4 bases and J dropped 3; count of bases not matched to a gene: 2.

This specimen consisted of PBMCs, obtained at surgery. This receptor was taken from a male donor with early-stage non-small cell lung cancer. The V and J genes are TRBV9 and TRBJ1-2, with 11 bases identical to TRBD1. CDR3 DNA sequence: TGTGCCAGCAGCAAGGGACAGGGGGACTATGGCTACACCTTC. This gives the protein CASSKGQGDYGYTF.